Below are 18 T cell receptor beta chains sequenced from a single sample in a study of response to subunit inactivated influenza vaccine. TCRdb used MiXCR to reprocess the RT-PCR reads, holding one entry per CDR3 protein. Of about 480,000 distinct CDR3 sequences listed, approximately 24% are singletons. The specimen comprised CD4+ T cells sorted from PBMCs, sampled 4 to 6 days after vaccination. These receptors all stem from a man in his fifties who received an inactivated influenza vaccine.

CDR3 in amino acids: CASSLAATQNTEAFF. The CDR3 region has the DNA TGCGCCAGCAGCTTGGCGGCGACCCAGAACACTGAAGCTTTCTTT. The rearrangement joins TRBV5-1 to TRBJ1-1; D uncertain. Germline V gene data show CDR1 as SGHRS and CDR2 as YFSETQ. With 0 bases removed from V and 1 base from J, the gap between germline ends came to 10 bases. The CDR3 extends over 15 amino acids. Full variable domain (rest looked up from reference TRBV5-1 and TRBJ1-1): KAGVTQTPRYLIKTRGQQVTLSCSPISGHRSVSWYQQTPGQGLQFLFEYFSETQRNKGNFPGRFSGRQFSNSRSEMNVSTLELGDSALYLCASSLAATQNTEAFFGQGTRLTVV.

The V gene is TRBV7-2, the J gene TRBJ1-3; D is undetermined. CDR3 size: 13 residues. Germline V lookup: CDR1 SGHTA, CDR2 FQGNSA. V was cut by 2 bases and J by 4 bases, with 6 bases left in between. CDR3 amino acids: CASSLSLGNTIYF. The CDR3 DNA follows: TGTGCCAGCAGCTTAAGTTTGGGAAACACCATATATTTT.

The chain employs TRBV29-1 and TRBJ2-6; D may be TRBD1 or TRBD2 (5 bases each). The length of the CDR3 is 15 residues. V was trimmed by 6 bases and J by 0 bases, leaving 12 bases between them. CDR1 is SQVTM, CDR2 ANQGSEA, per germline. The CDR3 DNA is TGCAGCGTCTGGGACGGACTCTCTGGGGCCAACGTCCTGACTTTC. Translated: CSVWDGLSGANVLTF.

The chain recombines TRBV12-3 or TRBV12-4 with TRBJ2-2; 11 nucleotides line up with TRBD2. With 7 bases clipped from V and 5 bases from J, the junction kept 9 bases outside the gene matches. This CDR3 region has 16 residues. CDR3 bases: TGTGCCAGCAAAAGCCCGGGACTAGCGGTAACCGGGGAGCTGTTTTTT. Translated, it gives CASKSPGLAVTGELFF.

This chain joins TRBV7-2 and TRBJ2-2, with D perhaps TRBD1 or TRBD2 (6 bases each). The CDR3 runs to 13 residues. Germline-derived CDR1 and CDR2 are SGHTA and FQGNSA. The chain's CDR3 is CAVQGLNTGELFF. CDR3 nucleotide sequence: TGTGCAGTACAGGGACTGAACACCGGGGAGCTGTTTTTT. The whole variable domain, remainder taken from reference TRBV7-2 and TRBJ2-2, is GAGVSQSPSNKVTEKGKDVELRCDPISGHTALYWYRQSLGQGLEFLIYFQGNSAPDKSGLPSDRFSAERTGGSVSTLTIQRTQQEDSAVYLCAVQGLNTGELFFGEGSRLTVL.

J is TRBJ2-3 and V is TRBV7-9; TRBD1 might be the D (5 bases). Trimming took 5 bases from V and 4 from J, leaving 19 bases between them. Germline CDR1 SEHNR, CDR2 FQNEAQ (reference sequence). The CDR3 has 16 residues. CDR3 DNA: TGTGCCAGCAGCCTACTCGGGTCCTCCAGGGCAGATACGCAGTATTTT. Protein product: CASSLLGSSRADTQYF.

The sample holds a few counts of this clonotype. The CDR3 spells CATGPGTGTSLGYTQYF. The CDR3, as DNA: TGCGCCACCGGCCCGGGGACAGGGACTAGTCTGGGGTATACGCAGTATTTT. V is TRBV5-1 and J is TRBJ2-3; D possibly corresponds to TRBD1 (9 bases). Germline CDR1 and CDR2: SGHRS and YFSETQ. Trimming left V 9 bases short and J 7 bases short, with 30 bases between. This CDR3 is built from 17 residues.

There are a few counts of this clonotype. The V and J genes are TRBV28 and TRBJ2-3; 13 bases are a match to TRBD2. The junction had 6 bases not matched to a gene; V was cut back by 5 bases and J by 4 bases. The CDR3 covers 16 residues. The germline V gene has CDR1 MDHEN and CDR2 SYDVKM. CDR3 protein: CASSPGLAGESDTQYF. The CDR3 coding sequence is TGTGCCAGCAGTCCAGGACTAGCGGGAGAGTCAGATACGCAGTATTTT.

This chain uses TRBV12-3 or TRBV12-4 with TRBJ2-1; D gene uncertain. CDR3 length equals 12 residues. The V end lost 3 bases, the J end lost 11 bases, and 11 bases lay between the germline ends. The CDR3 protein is CASSLPPLQQFF. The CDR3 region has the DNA TGTGCCAGCAGTTTGCCCCCCCTACAGCAGTTCTTC.

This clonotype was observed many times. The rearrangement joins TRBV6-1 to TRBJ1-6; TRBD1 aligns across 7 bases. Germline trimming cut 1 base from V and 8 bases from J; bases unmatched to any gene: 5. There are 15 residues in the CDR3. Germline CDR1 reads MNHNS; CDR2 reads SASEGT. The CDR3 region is CASSEGQGVYSPLHF. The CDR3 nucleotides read TGTGCCAGCAGTGAAGGACAGGGTGTTTATTCACCCCTCCACTTT.

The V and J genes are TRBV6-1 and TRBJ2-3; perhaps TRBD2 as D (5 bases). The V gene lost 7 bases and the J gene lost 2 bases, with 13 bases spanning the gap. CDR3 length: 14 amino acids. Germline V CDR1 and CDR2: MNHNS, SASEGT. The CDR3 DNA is TGTGCCAGCACCTGGACCGGGGACACAGATACGCAGTATTTT. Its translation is CASTWTGDTDTQYF.

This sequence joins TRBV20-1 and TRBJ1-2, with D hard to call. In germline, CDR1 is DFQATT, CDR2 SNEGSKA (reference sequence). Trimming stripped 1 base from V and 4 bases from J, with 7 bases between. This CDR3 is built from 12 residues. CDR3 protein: CSARGSIYGYTF. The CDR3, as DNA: TGCAGTGCTAGAGGCAGCATCTATGGCTACACCTTC.

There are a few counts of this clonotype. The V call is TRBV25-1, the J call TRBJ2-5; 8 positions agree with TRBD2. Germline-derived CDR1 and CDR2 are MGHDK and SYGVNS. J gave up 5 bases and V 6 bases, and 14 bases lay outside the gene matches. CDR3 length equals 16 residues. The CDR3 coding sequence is TGTGCCAGCAGCTCCCCCGGGGGGGGGGCCTTGGAGACCCAGTACTTC. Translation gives CASSSPGGGALETQYF.

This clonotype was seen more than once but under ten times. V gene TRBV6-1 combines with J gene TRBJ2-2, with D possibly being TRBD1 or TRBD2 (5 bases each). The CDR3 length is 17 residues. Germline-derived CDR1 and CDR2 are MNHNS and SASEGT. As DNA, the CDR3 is TGTGTCCAGCACGCTGAGGGGATTAGCGCTGATACCGGGGAGCTGTTTTTT. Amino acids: CVQHAEGISADTGELFF.

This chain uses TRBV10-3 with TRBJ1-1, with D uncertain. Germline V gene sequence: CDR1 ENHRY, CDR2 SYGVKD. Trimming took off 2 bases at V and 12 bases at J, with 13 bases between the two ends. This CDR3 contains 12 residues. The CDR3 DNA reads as TGTGCCATCAGTGAGACCTCGGGAAAGTCTTTCTTT. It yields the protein CAISETSGKSFF.

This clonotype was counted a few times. The CDR3 sequence is CASSLSGGAGDTQYF. The CDR3, as DNA: TGCGCCAGCAGCTTAAGTGGGGGGGCCGGAGATACGCAGTATTTT. The V call is TRBV5-1, the J call TRBJ2-3; weak D call: TRBD2 (7 bases). The V end was cut by 2 bases, the J end by 5 bases, with 15 bases between. This CDR3 has 15 amino acids. CDR1 SGHRS and CDR2 YFSETQ come from the germline V gene. Combining the CDR3 with reference TRBV5-1 and TRBJ2-3 gives the whole variable domain KAGVTQTPRYLIKTRGQQVTLSCSPISGHRSVSWYQQTPGQGLQFLFEYFSETQRNKGNFPGRFSGRQFSNSRSEMNVSTLELGDSALYLCASSLSGGAGDTQYFGPGTRLTVL.

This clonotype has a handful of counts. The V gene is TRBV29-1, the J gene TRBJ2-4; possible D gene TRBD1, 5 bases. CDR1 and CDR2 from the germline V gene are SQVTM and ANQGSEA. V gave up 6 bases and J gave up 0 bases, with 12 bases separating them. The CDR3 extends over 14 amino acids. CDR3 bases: TGCAGCGTCCAAGGGGCGGTAGCCAAAAACATTCAGTACTTC. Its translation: CSVQGAVAKNIQYF.

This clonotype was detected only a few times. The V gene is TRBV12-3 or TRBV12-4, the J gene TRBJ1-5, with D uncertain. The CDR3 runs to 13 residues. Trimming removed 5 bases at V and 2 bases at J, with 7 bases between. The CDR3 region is CASSRAGNQPQHF. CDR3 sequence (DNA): TGTGCCAGCAGTCGCGCTGGCAATCAGCCCCAGCATTTT.